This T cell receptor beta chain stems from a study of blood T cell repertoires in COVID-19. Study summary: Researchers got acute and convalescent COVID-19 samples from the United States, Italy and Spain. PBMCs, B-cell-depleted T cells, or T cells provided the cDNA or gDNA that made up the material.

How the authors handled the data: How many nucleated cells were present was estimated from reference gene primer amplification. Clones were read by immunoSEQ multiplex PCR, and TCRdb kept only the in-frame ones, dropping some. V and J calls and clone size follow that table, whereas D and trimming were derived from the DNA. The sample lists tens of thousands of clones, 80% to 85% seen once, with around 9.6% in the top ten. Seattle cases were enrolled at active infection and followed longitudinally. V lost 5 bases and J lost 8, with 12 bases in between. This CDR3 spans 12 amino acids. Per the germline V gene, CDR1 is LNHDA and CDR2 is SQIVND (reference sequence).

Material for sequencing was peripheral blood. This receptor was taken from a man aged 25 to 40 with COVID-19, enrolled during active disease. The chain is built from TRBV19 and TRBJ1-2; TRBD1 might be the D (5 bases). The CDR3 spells CASSLRTRGYTF. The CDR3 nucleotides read TGTGCCAGTAGTCTCCGGACACGGGGCTACACCTTC.